This entry describes one T cell receptor beta chain. Its antigen is undetermined. Libraries were prepared by immunoSEQ multiplex PCR; TCRdb keeps only in-frame clonotypes and omits some of them. The table shows 46,000 or so clones, with 73% occurring only once. This record belongs to a study of PD-1 blockade in classical Hodgkin lymphoma. Germline loops: CDR1 MNHNY, CDR2 SVGAGI (reference sequence). V shed 5 bases, J shed 6 bases, and the junction held 8 bases outside the gene matches. The CDR3 consists of 15 residues. Every patient was affected by relapse after autologous stem cell transplantation, while exposure to brentuximab vedotin was not uniform. Findings and limits, study-wide: Newly diagnosed patients reportedly had lower baseline TCR diversity than healthy donors. CD4+ TCR diversity climbed significantly by C4D1, unlike CD8+ TCR diversity. Lower baseline TCR diversity marked trial partial responders and progressors. Sources of repertoire differences remain undefined, possibly disease activity or prior therapy.

This specimen consisted of peripheral blood mononuclear cells (PBMCs), obtained at baseline. The TCR originated in a human donor with classical Hodgkin lymphoma. The rearrangement links TRBV6-6 to TRBJ2-7, with TRBD1 identical over 12 bases. The CDR3 spells CASSPGGTGGSEQYF. In nucleotides, the CDR3 is TGTGCCAGCAGTCCCGGTGGGACAGGGGGCTCCGAGCAGTACTTC.